This T cell receptor (beta chain) was recovered during a study of blood T cell repertoires in COVID-19. This clone appeared once. Some clones are missing from TCRdb's copy, which holds only in-frame ones; the method was immunoSEQ multiplex PCR. The sample lists 210,000 or so clones; more than 75% were seen once. The CDR3 covers 15 residues. V lost 0 bases and J lost 8, with 14 bases in between. Germline V gives CDR1 SGDLS, CDR2 YYNGEE. This clonotype was obtained from a man aged 35 to 55 with active or convalescent COVID-19. Sequencing used peripheral blood. V and J are TRBV9 and TRBJ1-4, with D possibly TRBD1 on 6 matching bases. Here the CDR3 DNA reads TGTGCCAGCAGCGTAGAGGGGGGGCCGAGCGAAAAACTGTTTTTT. The encoded protein is CASSVEGGPSEKLFF.